The 29 T cell receptor beta chains below come from one sample, sequenced in a study of T cells after yellow fever vaccination. TCRdb analysed the 5' RACE reads with MiXCR anew, one entry per CDR3 protein. The profile shows a few hundred thousand distinct CDR3 sequences, around a tenth of them singletons. The input for sequencing was PBMCs, taken on the day of the first yellow fever vaccination. All receptors come from a man aged 18 to 29 who received the YFV17D yellow fever vaccine.

This sequence joins TRBV12-3 or TRBV12-4 and TRBJ1-3; D unresolved. V shed 6 bases and J shed 3 bases, with 9 bases lying between them. CDR3 length equals 13 residues. The CDR3 loop is CASSSGLGNTIYF. CDR3 nucleotide sequence: TGTGCCAGCAGCTCCGGTCTTGGAAACACCATATATTTT.

At least ten counts were recorded for this clonotype. The chain employs TRBV6-5 and TRBJ2-1; 7 bases are a match to TRBD1. The J segment lost 0 bases and the V segment lost 10 bases, leaving 6 bases of the junction unmatched. The germline V gene has CDR1 MNHEY and CDR2 SVGAGI. CDR3 length: 14 residues. CDR3 residues: CATQDRSSYNEQFF. In nucleotides, the CDR3 is TGTGCCACCCAGGACAGGAGCTCCTACAATGAGCAGTTCTTC.

The chain carries TRBV9 and TRBJ1-1; unclear D gene. Germline assignment: CDR1 SGDLS and CDR2 YYNGEE. The CDR3 sequence is 13 residues long. V shed 0 bases and J shed 6 bases, with 9 bases lying between them. The CDR3 region is CASSVEPFSEAFF. The CDR3 DNA follows: TGTGCCAGCAGCGTAGAACCATTTTCTGAAGCTTTCTTT.

The rearrangement uses TRBV4-3 and TRBJ1-3; D is uncertain. V lost 1 base, J lost 0 bases, and 10 bases lay in between. Looked up from germline, CDR1 is LGHNA and CDR2 is YSLEER. The CDR3 length is 16 residues. CDR3 sequence (DNA): TGCGCCAGCAGCCAAGGGAGAGGGAACTCTGGAAACACCATATATTTT. As protein: CASSQGRGNSGNTIYF.

This clonotype was recorded at least ten times. The chain links TRBV4-1 to TRBJ1-2; 10 positions agree with TRBD1. CDR1 is MGHRA and CDR2 is YSYEKL in the germline V gene. The V and J ends lost 6 bases and 8 bases, in that order; junction bases with no gene match: 3. The CDR3 is 12 residues long. The CDR3 sequence: CASRGTGVGYTF. The CDR3 DNA reads TGCGCCAGCAGAGGGACAGGGGTAGGCTACACCTTC.

This clonotype was found a few times. The chain employs TRBV12-3 or TRBV12-4 and TRBJ1-5; no clear D. The CDR3 has 15 amino acids. V lost 6 bases and J 4 bases, leaving 16 bases between the germline ends. The CDR3 nucleotides are TGTGCCAGCAGGCAAGGAACCGGTGGGAATCAGCCCCAGCATTTT. Translated, it gives CASRQGTGGNQPQHF.

The V gene is TRBV11-2, the J gene TRBJ2-1, with D maybe TRBD2 (6 bases). V was shortened by 2 bases and J by 0 bases, with 20 bases between the two germline ends. The germline V gene has CDR1 SGHAT and CDR2 FQNNGV. The CDR3 is made up of 19 amino acids. DNA for the CDR3: TGTGCCAGCAGCTTACGTCTAGCGAGGGGCGGAAGCTCCTACAATGAGCAGTTCTTC. Translation: CASSLRLARGGSSYNEQFF.

This rearrangement joins TRBV12-3 or TRBV12-4 to TRBJ2-1, with 7 bases lining up with TRBD1. The CDR3 totals 16 residues. The ends lost 6 bases at V and 0 bases at J; junction bases unmatched: 8. The CDR3 loop reads CASSHRDRDSYNEQFF. Here the CDR3 DNA reads TGTGCCAGCAGCCACCGGGACAGAGACTCCTACAATGAGCAGTTCTTC.

V is TRBV5-1 and J is TRBJ2-1; 7 positions agree with TRBD1. CDR3 length: 19 residues. Trimming removed 0 bases from V and 1 base from J; junction bases left unmatched: 13. Germline lookup yields CDR1 SGHRS and CDR2 YFSETQ. CDR3 sequence reads: CASSLVLPGGLRSYNEQFF. CDR3 sequence (DNA): TGCGCCAGCAGCTTGGTCCTCCCAGGGGGTTTAAGGTCCTACAATGAGCAGTTCTTC.

The rearrangement uses TRBV12-3 or TRBV12-4 and TRBJ1-4; no firm D call. The length of the CDR3 is 13 residues. Trimming removed 2 bases at V and 3 bases at J, with 4 bases between. The CDR3 coding sequence is TGTGCCAGCAGTTTACAGGCTAATGAAAAACTGTTTTTT. This sequence encodes CASSLQANEKLFF.

This clonotype was counted a few times. The chain has TRBV5-1 and TRBJ2-3; maybe TRBD1 (5 bases). Trimming shortened V by 4 bases and J by 3 bases, and 18 bases separated the two germline ends. The CDR3 totals 16 residues. Germline V gives CDR1 SGHRS, CDR2 YFSETQ. CDR3 region: CASSVYTGFGTDTQYF. CDR3 nucleotides: TGCGCCAGCAGCGTGTATACAGGTTTTGGGACAGATACGCAGTATTTT.

The gene calls are TRBV5-1 and TRBJ1-1; possible D gene TRBD1, 6 bases. This CDR3 has 16 amino acids. V lost 4 bases, J lost 2 bases, and 18 bases lay in between. The germline gives CDR1 SGHRS, CDR2 YFSETQ. CDR3 in DNA: TGCGCCAGCAGCCCACCCCGTGGGGGCGGCAACACTGAAGCTTTCTTT. Amino acid sequence: CASSPPRGGGNTEAFF.

The table lists this clonotype with many counts. The genes are TRBV19 and TRBJ2-7; perhaps D is TRBD1 or TRBD2 (5 bases each). CDR3 size: 12 residues. Trimming cost V 4 bases and J 12 bases, with 16 bases left between them. Germline values: CDR1 LNHDA, CDR2 SQIVND (reference sequence). The CDR3, as DNA: TGTGCCAGTAGTACACCACGGGGCCCCCGGTACTTC. Protein: CASSTPRGPRYF.

This clonotype was observed many times. The chain recombines TRBV7-2 with TRBJ2-5; possible D gene TRBD1, 6 bases. CDR3 length equals 15 residues. Trimming removed 5 bases from V and 4 bases from J, with 17 bases in between. The germline V gene encodes CDR1 SGHTA and CDR2 FQGNSA. CDR3 DNA sequence: TGTGCCAGCAGCAGCTACAGGGATATAGTAGAGACCCAGTACTTC. Encoded protein: CASSSYRDIVETQYF.

The chain couples TRBV4-3 to TRBJ1-5; no firm D call. Germline lookup yields CDR1 LGHNA and CDR2 YSLEER. The CDR3 covers 14 residues. With 0 bases removed from V and 7 bases from J, the gap between germline ends came to 10 bases. CDR3 DNA sequence: TGCGCCAGCAGCCAAGATGTGGGAGCGCAGCCCCAGCATTTT. Protein product: CASSQDVGAQPQHF.

This clonotype was counted many times. The rearrangement uses TRBV7-9 and TRBJ2-2; D tentatively fits TRBD1 or TRBD2 (5 bases each). CDR1 and CDR2 from the germline V gene are SEHNR and FQNEAQ (reference sequence). This CDR3 is 14 amino acids long. Trimming stripped 2 bases from V and 5 bases from J, with 9 bases between. The CDR3 loop is CASSLRGRTGELFF. DNA of the CDR3: TGTGCCAGCAGCTTAAGGGGACGAACCGGGGAGCTGTTTTTT.

V and J are TRBV7-2 and TRBJ2-5; D ambiguous. The V gene's germline CDR1 is SGHTA and CDR2 FQGNSA. Deletions cut 3 bases from V and 9 bases from J, with 11 bases between. The CDR3 totals 12 residues. The CDR3 region is CASSFESRAQYF. In DNA form, the CDR3 reads TGTGCCAGCAGCTTCGAGTCACGGGCCCAGTACTTC.

This clonotype was picked up a small number of times. This rearrangement joins TRBV7-9 to TRBJ2-7; 8 nucleotides agree with TRBD1. The CDR3 has 15 residues. CDR1 is SEHNR and CDR2 is FQNEAQ in the germline V gene (reference sequence). Trimming took 5 bases from V and 0 from J; bases not matched to a gene: 6. As DNA, the CDR3 is TGTGCCAGCAGCCTAGGGACAGGCGTCTCCTACGAGCAGTACTTC. It encodes CASSLGTGVSYEQYF.

CDR3 coding DNA: TGCGCCAGCAGGGGACAGAGTATGAACACTGAAGCTTTCTTT. It codes for CASRGQSMNTEAFF. This sequence joins TRBV5-1 and TRBJ1-1, with 7 bases matching TRBD1. This CDR3 contains 14 residues. The junction had 4 bases not matched to a gene; V was cut back by 5 bases and J by 0 bases. Looked up from germline, CDR1 is SGHRS and CDR2 is YFSETQ.

The chain employs TRBV20-1 and TRBJ1-5; D gene ambiguous. Trimming shortened V by 3 bases and J by 4 bases, and 10 bases separated the two germline ends. CDR1 is DFQATT, CDR2 SNEGSKA, per germline (reference sequence). This CDR3 contains 13 residues. The CDR3 protein is CSASGEGNQPQHF. Written as DNA, the CDR3 is TGCAGTGCTAGTGGTGAGGGTAATCAGCCCCAGCATTTT.

This clonotype was observed many times. The rearrangement uses TRBV7-9 and TRBJ2-2; D remains unclear. V was cut by 1 base and J by 2 bases, with 5 bases left in between. Germline CDR1 is SEHNR and CDR2 is FQNEAQ (reference sequence). CDR3 length: 14 amino acids. This CDR3 reads CASSLVVNTGELFF. The CDR3 DNA is TGTGCCAGCAGCTTAGTGGTCAACACCGGGGAGCTGTTTTTT.

This clonotype was counted a few times. The rearrangement links TRBV7-9 to TRBJ1-2, with 9 positions matching TRBD1. The ends lost 4 bases at V and 14 bases at J; junction bases unmatched: 11. The CDR3 has 13 amino acids. The germline gives CDR1 SEHNR, CDR2 FQNEAQ (reference sequence). The CDR3 coding sequence is TGTGCCAGCAGCTCCTCCGGGACAGGGCGCCAAACCTTC. It specifies CASSSSGTGRQTF.

CDR3 amino acids: CASSSAGEDTQYF. The CDR3, as DNA: TGTGCCAGCAGCTCAGCGGGGGAGGATACGCAGTATTTT. The chain has TRBV6-2 or TRBV6-3 and TRBJ2-3; 8 bases match TRBD2. Germline V gene lookup returns CDR1 MNHEY and CDR2 SVGEGT. The V gene end was trimmed by 6 bases and the J gene end by 6 bases; junction bases not matched to a gene: 5. This CDR3 is built from 13 residues.

Here the CDR3 reads CASRGQLANTGELFF. In DNA, the CDR3 is TGTGCCAGCAGAGGACAGCTCGCGAACACCGGGGAGCTGTTTTTT. This chain links TRBV9 with TRBJ2-2; tentatively, D is TRBD1 (6 bases). This CDR3 is built from 15 residues. From germline, CDR1 is SGDLS and CDR2 YYNGEE. V was clipped by 5 bases and J by 0 bases, with 11 bases between them.

This clonotype was counted between two and nine times. This chain connects TRBV12-3 or TRBV12-4 to TRBJ1-4; no firm D call. This CDR3 is 15 amino acids long. Between the trimmed V and J ends, which lost 2 bases and 1 base, there was a span of 8 bases. CDR3 protein: CASSLWELTNEKLFF. The CDR3 DNA sequence: TGTGCCAGCAGTTTATGGGAATTAACTAATGAAAAACTGTTTTTT.

This clonotype was counted once. V and J are TRBV5-6 and TRBJ2-1; 7 bases fit TRBD1. The CDR3 is made up of 14 amino acids. Germline loops: CDR1 SGHDT, CDR2 YYEEEE. The J segment lost 8 bases and the V segment lost 3 bases, leaving 8 bases of the junction unmatched. The CDR3 bases are TGTGCCAGCAGCTGGGATGGACAGGCCTATGAGCAGTTCTTC. Translated: CASSWDGQAYEQFF.

This rearrangement joins TRBV28 to TRBJ2-1, with 9 bases identical to TRBD2. The germline gives CDR1 MDHEN, CDR2 SYDVKM. The junction had 13 bases not matched to a gene; V was cut back by 7 bases and J by 9 bases. CDR3 length: 15 residues. The CDR3 region is CASKAGGPRGGEQFF. The CDR3 nucleotides are TGTGCCAGCAAAGCGGGGGGCCCTAGGGGGGGTGAGCAGTTCTTC.

In this sample, this clonotype turned up a few times. This chain links TRBV6-5 with TRBJ2-5; D is undetermined. CDR1 MNHEY and CDR2 SVGAGI come from the germline V gene. The V end lost 9 bases, the J end lost 3 bases, and 11 bases lay between the germline ends. The CDR3 runs 12 residues. CDR3 residues: CASRTREETQYF. Written as DNA, the CDR3 is TGTGCCAGTCGGACGCGTGAAGAGACCCAGTACTTC.

The CDR3 coding sequence is TGTGCCAGCAGCCACGGCGACAGGGGAAGGTCTGGGGCCAACGTCCTGACTTTC. Residues: CASSHGDRGRSGANVLTF. The chain carries TRBV11-1 and TRBJ2-6, with TRBD1 identical over 8 bases. This CDR3 spans 18 amino acids. The V gene's germline CDR1 is SGHAT and CDR2 FQDESV (reference sequence). Trimming removed 5 bases from V and 1 base from J; junction bases left unmatched: 10.